Sequencing of this T cell receptor beta chain was carried out in a study of blood T cell repertoires in COVID-19. V gave up 1 base and J gave up 6 bases, with 6 bases separating them. This CDR3 has 13 amino acids. The germline gives CDR1 SGHTA, CDR2 FQGTGA. In assigning cohorts, the study relied on participant-reported clinical history. This clone came up a few times. Some clones are missing from TCRdb's copy, which holds only in-frame ones; the method was immunoSEQ multiplex PCR. The sample includes 200,000 to 250,000 clones, just under 90% seen only once; the top ten take around 1%. Input material: PBMCs or T cells enriched from blood (not recorded which). The chain couples TRBV7-3 to TRBJ2-2; unclear D gene. The sequence was collected from a man aged 45-65 years who had been exposed to COVID-19. This CDR3 reads CASSLMTPGELFF. CDR3 coding DNA: TGTGCCAGCAGCTTAATGACTCCCGGGGAGCTGTTTTTT.